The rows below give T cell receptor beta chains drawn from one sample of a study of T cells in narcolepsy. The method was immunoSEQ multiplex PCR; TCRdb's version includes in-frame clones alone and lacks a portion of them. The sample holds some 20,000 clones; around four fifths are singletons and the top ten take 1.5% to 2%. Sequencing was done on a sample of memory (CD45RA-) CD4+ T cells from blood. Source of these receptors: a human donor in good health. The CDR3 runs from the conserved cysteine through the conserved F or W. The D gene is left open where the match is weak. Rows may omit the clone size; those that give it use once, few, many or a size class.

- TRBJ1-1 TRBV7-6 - TGTGCCAGCAGCCCCCGGGGCGGGGGGCGCACTGAAGCTTTCTTT CASSPRGGGRTEAFF
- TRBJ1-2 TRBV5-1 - TGCGCCAGCAGCTTGTTTGGGGAGGATGGCTACACCTTC CASSLFGEDGYTF
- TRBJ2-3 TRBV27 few TGTGCCAGCTGGGGGGCCGGGGATACGCAGTATTTT CASWGAGDTQYF
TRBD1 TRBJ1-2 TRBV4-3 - TGCGCCAGCAGCCAAGGTGGAGGACAGGGCTATGGCTACACCTTC CASSQGGGQGYGYTF
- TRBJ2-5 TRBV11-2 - TGTGCCAGCAGCCGACGTCTGGCAACGGGGGAGACCCAGTACTTC CASSRRLATGETQYF
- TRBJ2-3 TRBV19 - TGTGCCAGTGGCTCTAGCGTCGGAGCGGCAAGCACAGATACGCAGTATTTT CASGSSVGAASTDTQYF
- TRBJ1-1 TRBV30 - TGTGCCTGGAGTGTATGGCCGAACACTGAAGCTTTCTTT CAWSVWPNTEAFF
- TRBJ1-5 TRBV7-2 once TGTGCCAGCAGCTTAGGGTTATCAGGGGCAGGACAGCCCCAGCATTTT CASSLGLSGAGQPQHF
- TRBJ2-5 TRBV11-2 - TGTGCCAGCAGCTTAACGTACCAAGAGACCCAGTACTTC CASSLTYQETQYF
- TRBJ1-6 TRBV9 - TGTGCCAGCAGCGCCCGAACTGATGCTTCACCCCTCCACTTT CASSARTDASPLHF
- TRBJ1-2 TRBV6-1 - TGTGCCAGCAGTTACGCTTATGGCTACACCTTC CASSYAYGYTF
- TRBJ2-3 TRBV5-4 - TGTGCCAGCAGCTCTAGGGACGGCACAGATACGCAGTATTTT CASSSRDGTDTQYF
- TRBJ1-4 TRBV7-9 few TGTGCCAGCAGCTCTGGAAGCGGCCAGACTAATGAAAAACTGTTTTTT CASSSGSGQTNEKLFF
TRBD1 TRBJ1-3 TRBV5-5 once TGTGCCAGCAGCCCACCGGGACAGGGGACCGGAAACACCATATATTTT CASSPPGQGTGNTIYF
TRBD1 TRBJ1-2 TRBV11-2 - TGTGCCAGCAGCTTTAGCCCGACAGGGGGCTATGGCTACACCTTC CASSFSPTGGYGYTF
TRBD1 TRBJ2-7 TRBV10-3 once TGTGCCATCAGTGCCAGACAGGGGAACGAGCAGTACTTC CAISARQGNEQYF
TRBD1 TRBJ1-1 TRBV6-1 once TGTGCCAGCAGTGTCGCGACAGGGGGGCACACTGAAGCTTTCTTT CASSVATGGHTEAFF
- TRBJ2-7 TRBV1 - TGCACCAGCAGCGAAGAAGGAACTAGCGGGGGTAGCTCCTACGAGCAGTACTTC CTSSEEGTSGGSSYEQYF
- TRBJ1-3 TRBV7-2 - TGTGCCAGCAGCTTAGGTGCACGGTCTTGGGGAAGAGGCACCATATATTTT CASSLGARSWGRGTIYF
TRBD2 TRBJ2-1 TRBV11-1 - TGTGCCAGCAGCTTTTTGGCGGGAGAGTCTGGGTACAATGAGCAGTTCTTC CASSFLAGESGYNEQFF
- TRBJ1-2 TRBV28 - TGTGCCAGCAGCCCAAGGTGGGGGGACAATGGCTACACCTTC CASSPRWGDNGYTF
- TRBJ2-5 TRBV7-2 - TGTGCCAGCAGCTTAGTGACTAATGGAGAGACCCAGTACTTC CASSLVTNGETQYF
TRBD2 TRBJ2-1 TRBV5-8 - TGTGCCAGCAGCTTGGTCATCAGACTAGCGGGGGGGCTCGCTGAGCAGTTCTTC CASSLVIRLAGGLAEQFF
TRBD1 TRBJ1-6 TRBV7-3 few TGTGCCAGCAGCTTTACGGGAACAGGGGACTCACCCCTCCACTTT CASSFTGTGDSPLHF
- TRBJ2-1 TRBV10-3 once TGTGCCATCAGTGACGGAGGGAATGAGCAGTTCTTC CAISDGGNEQFF
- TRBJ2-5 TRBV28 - TGTGCCAGCAACCGACAGGTAGGAGAGACCCAGTACTTC CASNRQVGETQYF
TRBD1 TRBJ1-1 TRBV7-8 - TGTGCCAGCAGCTGGACCTTGGACAGGGACACTGAAGCTTTCTTT CASSWTLDRDTEAFF
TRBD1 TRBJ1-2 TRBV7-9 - TGTGCCAGCAGCATATTACCTAGGACAGGCAGGATAGAATGGTATGGCTACACCTTC CASSILPRTGRIEWYGYTF
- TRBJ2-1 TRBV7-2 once TGTGCCAGCAGCCCTTCCCCATACTATACTAATGAGCAGTTCTTC CASSPSPYYTNEQFF
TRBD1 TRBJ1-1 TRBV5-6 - TGTGCCAGCAGCCGCGACAGGGTTTCTGAAGCTTTCTTT CASSRDRVSEAFF
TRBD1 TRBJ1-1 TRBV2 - TGTGCCAGCAATCGACAGGGATTGAACACTGAAGCTTTCTTT CASNRQGLNTEAFF
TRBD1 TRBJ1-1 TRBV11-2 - TGTGCCAGCAGCCGGGGGGCAGGGGGCACTGAAGCTTTCTTT CASSRGAGGTEAFF
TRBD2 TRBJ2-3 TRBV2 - TGTGCCGGGAGAGCGGGAGGCGCAGATACGCAGTATTTT CAGRAGGADTQYF
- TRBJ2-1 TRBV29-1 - TGCAGCGGACAGGTCAATGAGCAGTTCTTC CSGQVNEQFF
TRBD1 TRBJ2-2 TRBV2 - TGTGCCAGCAGTTCCCAGGGGGTATCGAACACCGGGGAGCTGTTTTTT CASSSQGVSNTGELFF
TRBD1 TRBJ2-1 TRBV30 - TGTGCCTGGAGTGTACAGGGGGACGCAGCCCAGTTCTTC CAWSVQGDAAQFF
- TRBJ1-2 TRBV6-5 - TGTGCCAGCAGTGAATCCGGGATCTATGGCTACACCTTC CASSESGIYGYTF
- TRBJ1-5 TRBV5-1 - TGCGCCAGCAGCTTGGACGGGGGCAATCAGCCCCAGCATTTT CASSLDGGNQPQHF
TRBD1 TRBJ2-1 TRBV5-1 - TGCGCCAGCAGCTTACTGGACAGGGTGGGTGAGCAGTTCTTC CASSLLDRVGEQFF
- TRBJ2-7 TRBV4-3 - TGCGCCAGCAGCCAAGATCGCGGGGCCTACGAGCAGTACTTC CASSQDRGAYEQYF
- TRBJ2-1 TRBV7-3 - TGTGCCAGCAGCTTAATGCCAGGGTCCTACAATGAGCAGTTCTTC CASSLMPGSYNEQFF
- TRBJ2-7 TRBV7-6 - TGTGCCAGCAGCCCAATTCAAGACGAGCAGTACTTC CASSPIQDEQYF
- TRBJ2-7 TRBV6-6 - TGTGCCAGCAGTTTAGCTAGCGCTACCTACGAGCAGTACTTC CASSLASATYEQYF
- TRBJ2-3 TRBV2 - TGTGCCAGCATCCGGACAGATACGCAGTATTTT CASIRTDTQYF
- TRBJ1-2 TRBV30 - TGTGCCTGGAGTAGGGACACCTACTATGGCTACACCTTC CAWSRDTYYGYTF
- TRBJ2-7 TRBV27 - TGTGCCAGCAGTTTAGCGGGTCCAGGGCAACCCCTCTACGAGCAGTACTTC CASSLAGPGQPLYEQYF
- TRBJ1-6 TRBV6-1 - TGTGCCAGCAGACCCGACGGTGCTAATTCACCCCTCCACTTT CASRPDGANSPLHF
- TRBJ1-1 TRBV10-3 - TGTGCCATCAGGGATTCCAGGGGAAGCGGCACTGAAGCTTTCTTT CAIRDSRGSGTEAFF
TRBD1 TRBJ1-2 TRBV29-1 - TGCAGCGCAACACAAGGGGGCTTCGATGGCTACACCTTC CSATQGGFDGYTF
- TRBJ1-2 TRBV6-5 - TGTGCCAGCAGGGGTAGGGGACGGCTATATGGCTACACCTTC CASRGRGRLYGYTF
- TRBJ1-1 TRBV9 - TGTGCCAGCAGCGTAGACCCCGCGGACACTGAAGCTTTCTTT CASSVDPADTEAFF
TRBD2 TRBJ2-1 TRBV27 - TGTGCCAGCAGCCTAGCGGGGACGTCCTACAATGAGCAGTTCTTC CASSLAGTSYNEQFF
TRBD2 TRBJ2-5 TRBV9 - TGTGCCAGCAGCCCCCCGGGGTGGCGGGGGGGCCGAGAGACCCAGTACTTC CASSPPGWRGGRETQYF
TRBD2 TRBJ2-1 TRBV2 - TGTGCCACCATGCCCGGGACTAGCGAGACCCAGTTCTTC CATMPGTSETQFF
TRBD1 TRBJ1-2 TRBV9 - TGTGCCAGCAGCGTAGATGACAGGGCTAACTATGGCTACACCTTC CASSVDDRANYGYTF
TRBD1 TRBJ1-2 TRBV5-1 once TGCGCCAGCAGCTTGGCTAAGGGACAGGGGCACTATGGCTACACCTTC CASSLAKGQGHYGYTF
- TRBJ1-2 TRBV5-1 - TGCGCCAGCAGCTTGGCAGCAAACTATGGCTACACCTTC CASSLAANYGYTF
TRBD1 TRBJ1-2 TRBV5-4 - TGTGCCAGCAGCCTGGACAGGGGTGGCTGGTATGGCTACACCTTC CASSLDRGGWYGYTF
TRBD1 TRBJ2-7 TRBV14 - TGTGCCAGCAGCCGAGACATACAGGGGTACGAGCAGTACTTC CASSRDIQGYEQYF
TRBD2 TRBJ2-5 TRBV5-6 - TGTGCCAGCAGCCCTCGACTAGCGGGAGGGCGACGGGAGACCCAGTACTTC CASSPRLAGGRRETQYF